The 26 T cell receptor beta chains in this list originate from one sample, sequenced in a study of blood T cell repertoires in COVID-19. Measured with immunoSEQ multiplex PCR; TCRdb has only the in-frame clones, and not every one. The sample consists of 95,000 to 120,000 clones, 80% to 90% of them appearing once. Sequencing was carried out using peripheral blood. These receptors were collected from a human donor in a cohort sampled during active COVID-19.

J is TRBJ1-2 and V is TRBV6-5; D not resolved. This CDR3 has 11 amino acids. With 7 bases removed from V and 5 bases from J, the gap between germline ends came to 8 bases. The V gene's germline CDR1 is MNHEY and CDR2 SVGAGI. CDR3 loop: CASTPMYGYTF. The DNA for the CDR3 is TGTGCCAGCACCCCAATGTATGGCTACACCTTC.

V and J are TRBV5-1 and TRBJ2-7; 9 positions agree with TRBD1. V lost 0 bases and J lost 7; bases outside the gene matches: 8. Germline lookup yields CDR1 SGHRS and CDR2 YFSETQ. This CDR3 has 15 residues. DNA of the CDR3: TGCGCCAGCAGCTTGGGGACAGGGGTTGCGTTAGAGCAGTACTTC. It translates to CASSLGTGVALEQYF.

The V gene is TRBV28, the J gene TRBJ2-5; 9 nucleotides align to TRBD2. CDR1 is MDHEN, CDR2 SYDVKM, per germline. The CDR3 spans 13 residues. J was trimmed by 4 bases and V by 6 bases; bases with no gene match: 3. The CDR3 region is CASRRGGGETQYF. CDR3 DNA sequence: TGTGCCAGCAGGCGGGGGGGCGGAGAGACCCAGTACTTC.

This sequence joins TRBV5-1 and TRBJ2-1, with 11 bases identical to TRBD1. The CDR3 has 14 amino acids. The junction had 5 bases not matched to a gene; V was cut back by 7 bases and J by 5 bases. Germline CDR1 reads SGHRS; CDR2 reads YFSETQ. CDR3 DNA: TGCGCCAGCGGGACAGGGGGAGTCAACAATGAGCAGTTCTTC. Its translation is CASGTGGVNNEQFF.

Written as DNA, the CDR3 is TGTGCTAGTGGTCTGGGACAGGGACATAACTATGGCTACACCTTC. Translation: CASGLGQGHNYGYTF. The rearrangement uses TRBV12-5 and TRBJ1-2, with 9 bases fitting TRBD1. The V and J ends lost 5 bases and 1 base, in that order; junction bases with no gene match: 5. The CDR3 is 15 residues long. From germline, CDR1 is LGHNT and CDR2 FRNRAP.

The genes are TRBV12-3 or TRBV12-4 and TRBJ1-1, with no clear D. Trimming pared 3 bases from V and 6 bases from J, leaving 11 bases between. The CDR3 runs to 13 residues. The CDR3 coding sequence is TGTGCCAGCAGTTTTAGCGCTACCGCTGAAGCTTTCTTT. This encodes CASSFSATAEAFF.

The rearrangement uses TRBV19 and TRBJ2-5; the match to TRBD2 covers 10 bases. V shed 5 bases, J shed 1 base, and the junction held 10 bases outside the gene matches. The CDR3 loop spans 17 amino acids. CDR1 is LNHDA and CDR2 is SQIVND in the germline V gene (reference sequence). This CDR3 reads CASSPQGSGRAQETQYF. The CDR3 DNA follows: TGTGCCAGTAGTCCGCAGGGGAGCGGGAGGGCCCAAGAGACCCAGTACTTC.

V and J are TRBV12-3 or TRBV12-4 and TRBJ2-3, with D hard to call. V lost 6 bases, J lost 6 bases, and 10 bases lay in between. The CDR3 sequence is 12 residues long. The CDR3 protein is CASRPLTDTQYF. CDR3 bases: TGTGCCAGCAGACCTCTAACCGATACGCAGTATTTT.

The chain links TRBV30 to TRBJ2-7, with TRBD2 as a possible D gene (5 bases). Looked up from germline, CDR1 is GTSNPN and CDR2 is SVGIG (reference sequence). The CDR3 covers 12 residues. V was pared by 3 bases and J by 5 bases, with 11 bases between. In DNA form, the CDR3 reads TGTGCCTGGAGGGATACGGGGAACGAGCAGTACTTC. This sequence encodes CAWRDTGNEQYF.

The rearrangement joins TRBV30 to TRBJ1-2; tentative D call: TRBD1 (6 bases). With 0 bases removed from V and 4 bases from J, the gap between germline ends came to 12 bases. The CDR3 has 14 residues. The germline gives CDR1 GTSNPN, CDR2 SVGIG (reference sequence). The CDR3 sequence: CAWSVAQGSYGYTF. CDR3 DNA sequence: TGTGCCTGGAGTGTGGCTCAGGGGAGCTATGGCTACACCTTC.

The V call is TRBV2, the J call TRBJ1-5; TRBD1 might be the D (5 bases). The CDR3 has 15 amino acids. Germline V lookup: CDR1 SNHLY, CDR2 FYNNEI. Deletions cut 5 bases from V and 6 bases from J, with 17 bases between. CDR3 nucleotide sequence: TGTGCCAGCAGTCCCTTGACAGATCACACTCAGCCCCAGCATTTT. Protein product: CASSPLTDHTQPQHF.

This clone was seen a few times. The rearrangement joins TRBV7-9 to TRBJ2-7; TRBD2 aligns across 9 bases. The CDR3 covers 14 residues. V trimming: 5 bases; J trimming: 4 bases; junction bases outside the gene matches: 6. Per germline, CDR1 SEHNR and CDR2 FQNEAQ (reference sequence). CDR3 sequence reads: CASSPRRGGYEQYF. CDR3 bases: TGTGCCAGCAGCCCCAGGCGGGGGGGATACGAGCAGTACTTC.

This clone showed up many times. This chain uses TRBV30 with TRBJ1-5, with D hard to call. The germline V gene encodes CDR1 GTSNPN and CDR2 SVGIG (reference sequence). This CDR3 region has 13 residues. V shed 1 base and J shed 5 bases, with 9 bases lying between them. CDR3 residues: CAWSANPYQPQHF. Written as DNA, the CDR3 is TGTGCCTGGAGTGCTAACCCTTATCAGCCCCAGCATTTT.

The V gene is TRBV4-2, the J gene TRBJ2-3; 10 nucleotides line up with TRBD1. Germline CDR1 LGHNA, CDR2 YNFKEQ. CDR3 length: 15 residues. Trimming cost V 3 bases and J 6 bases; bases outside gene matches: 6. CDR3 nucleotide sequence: TGTGCCAGCAGCCAGAGGGGGACAGGGGAGGATACGCAGTATTTT. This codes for CASSQRGTGEDTQYF.

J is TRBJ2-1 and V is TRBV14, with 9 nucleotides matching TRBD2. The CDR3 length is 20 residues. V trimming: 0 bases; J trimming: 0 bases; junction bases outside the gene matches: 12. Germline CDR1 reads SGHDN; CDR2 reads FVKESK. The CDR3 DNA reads TGTGCCAGCAGCCAAGATCGAGTATTGCGTAGCGGGAGCTCCTACAATGAGCAGTTCTTC. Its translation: CASSQDRVLRSGSSYNEQFF.

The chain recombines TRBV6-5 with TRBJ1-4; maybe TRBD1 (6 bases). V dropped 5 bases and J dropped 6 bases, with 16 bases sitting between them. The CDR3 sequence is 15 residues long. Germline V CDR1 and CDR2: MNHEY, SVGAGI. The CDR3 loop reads CASSTSRGGHEKLFF. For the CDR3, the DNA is TGTGCCAGCAGTACCTCAAGGGGGGGACATGAAAAACTGTTTTTT.

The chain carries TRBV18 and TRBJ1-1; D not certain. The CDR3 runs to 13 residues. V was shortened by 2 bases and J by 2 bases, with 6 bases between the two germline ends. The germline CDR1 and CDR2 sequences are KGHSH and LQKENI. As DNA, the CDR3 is TGTGCCAGCTCACCAACGGTCAACACTGAAGCTTTCTTT. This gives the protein CASSPTVNTEAFF. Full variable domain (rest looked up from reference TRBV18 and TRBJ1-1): NAGVMQNPRHLVRRRGQEARLRCSPMKGHSHVYWYRQLPEEGLKFMVYLQKENIIDESGMPKERFSAEFPKEGPSILRIQQVVRGDSAAYFCASSPTVNTEAFFGQGTRLTVV.

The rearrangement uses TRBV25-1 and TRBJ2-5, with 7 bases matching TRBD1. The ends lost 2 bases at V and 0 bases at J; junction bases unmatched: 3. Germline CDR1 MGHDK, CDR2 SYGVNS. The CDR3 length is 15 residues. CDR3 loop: CASSEETGYQETQYF. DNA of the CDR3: TGTGCCAGCAGTGAAGAGACAGGGTACCAAGAGACCCAGTACTTC.

For the CDR3, the DNA is TGCGCCAGCAGCTTGGCCACGGCGGAGGTTACCTACGAGCAGTACTTC. Protein product: CASSLATAEVTYEQYF. The chain carries TRBV5-1 and TRBJ2-7; possibly TRBD2 for D (5 bases). Looked up from germline, CDR1 is SGHRS and CDR2 is YFSETQ. The CDR3 length is 16 residues. Trimming took 0 bases from V and 2 from J, leaving 15 bases between them.

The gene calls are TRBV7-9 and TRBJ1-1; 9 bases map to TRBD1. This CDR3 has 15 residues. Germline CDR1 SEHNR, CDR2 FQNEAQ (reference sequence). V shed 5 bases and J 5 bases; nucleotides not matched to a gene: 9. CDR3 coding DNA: TGTGCCAGCAGCGCCCACAGGGGGCTAATAACTGAAGCTTTCTTT. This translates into CASSAHRGLITEAFF.

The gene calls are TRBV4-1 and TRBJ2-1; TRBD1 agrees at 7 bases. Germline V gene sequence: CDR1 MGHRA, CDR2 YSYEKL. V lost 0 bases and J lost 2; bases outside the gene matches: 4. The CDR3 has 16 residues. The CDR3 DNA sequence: TGCGCCAGCAGCCAAGAAGGCAGGGGGACCTACAATGAGCAGTTCTTC. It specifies CASSQEGRGTYNEQFF.

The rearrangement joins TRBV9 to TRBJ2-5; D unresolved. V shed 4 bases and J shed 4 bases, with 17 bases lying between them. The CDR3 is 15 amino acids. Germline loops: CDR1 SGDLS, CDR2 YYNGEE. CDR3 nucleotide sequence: TGTGCCAGCAGCCCCAGCGCGGAGTCCGGAGAGACCCAGTACTTC. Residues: CASSPSAESGETQYF.

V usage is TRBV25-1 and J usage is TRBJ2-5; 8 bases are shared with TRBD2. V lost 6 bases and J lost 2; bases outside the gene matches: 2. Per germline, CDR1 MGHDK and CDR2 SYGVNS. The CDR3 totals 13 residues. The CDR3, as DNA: TGTGCCAGCAGACTAGCGGATCAAGAGACCCAGTACTTC. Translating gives CASRLADQETQYF.

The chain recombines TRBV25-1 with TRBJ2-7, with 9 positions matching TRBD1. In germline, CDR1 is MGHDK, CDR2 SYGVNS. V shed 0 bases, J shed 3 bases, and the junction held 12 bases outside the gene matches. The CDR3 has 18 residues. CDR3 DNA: TGTGCCAGCAGTGAATATAGGAGTGGGGTGACAGGGGGCTACGAGCAGTACTTC. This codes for CASSEYRSGVTGGYEQYF.

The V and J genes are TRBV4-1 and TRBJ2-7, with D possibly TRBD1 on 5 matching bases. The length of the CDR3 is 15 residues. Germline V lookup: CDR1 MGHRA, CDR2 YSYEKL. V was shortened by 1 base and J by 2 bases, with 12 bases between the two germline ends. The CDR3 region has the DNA TGCGCCAGCAGCCAAGGTAAAGGGGCGCCCTACGAGCAGTACTTC. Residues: CASSQGKGAPYEQYF.

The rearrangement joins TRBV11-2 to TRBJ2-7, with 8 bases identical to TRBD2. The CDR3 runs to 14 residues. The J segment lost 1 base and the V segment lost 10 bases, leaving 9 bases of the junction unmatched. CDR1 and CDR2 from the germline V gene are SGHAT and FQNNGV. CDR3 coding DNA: TGTGCCACCCGAGATTCTAGCGGGTCCTACGAGCAGTACTTC. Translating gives CATRDSSGSYEQYF.